These 24 T cell receptor beta chains were sequenced from one sample in a study of cytomegalovirus exposure and HLA in healthy donors. The PCR had 60 Vbeta and 13 Jbeta primers. Libraries were prepared by immunoSEQ multiplex PCR; TCRdb keeps only in-frame clonotypes and omits some of them. The sample contains around 150,000 clones, approximately 76% of which appear only once. Material: PBMCs. These receptors all come from a man in his 60s in good health and CMV-seronegative.

The V call is TRBV23-1, the J call TRBJ1-5, with D tentatively TRBD1 (5 bases). TRBV23-1 is an ORF, and what it does is uncertain. V lost 4 bases, J lost 3 bases, and 13 bases lay in between. CDR3 length: 15 residues. The CDR3 sequence is CASSPARDFNQPQHF. The CDR3 nucleotides read TGCGCCAGCAGTCCCGCCCGGGACTTCAATCAGCCCCAGCATTTT.

The rearrangement uses TRBV6-5 and TRBJ2-3; 9 bases line up with TRBD1. Looked up from germline, CDR1 is MNHEY and CDR2 is SVGAGI. The trim removed 2 bases at V and 7 bases at J, leaving 7 bases unmatched. CDR3 length equals 15 residues. The DNA of the CDR3 is TGTGCCAGCAGTTACCGGGACAGGGAGGTAAATACGCAGTATTTT. Translating gives CASSYRDREVNTQYF.

The chain has TRBV6-1 and TRBJ2-7; D possibly corresponds to TRBD1 (6 bases). V was clipped by 4 bases and J by 3 bases, with 13 bases between them. The V gene's germline CDR1 is MNHNS and CDR2 SASEGT. The CDR3 is 14 residues long. The CDR3 DNA is TGTGCCAGCAGTGGAACACAGGGATTCTACGAGCAGTACTTC. Protein: CASSGTQGFYEQYF.

The rearrangement links TRBV7-8 to TRBJ2-3; D might be TRBD2 (5 bases). The CDR3 length is 16 residues. V was cut by 1 base and J by 0 bases, with 11 bases left in between. Germline CDR1 SGHVS, CDR2 FQNEAQ. The CDR3 sequence: CASSLGATTSTDTQYF. The CDR3 nucleotides read TGTGCCAGCAGCTTAGGGGCGACTACCAGCACAGATACGCAGTATTTT.

This chain joins TRBV4-2 and TRBJ1-2; D possibly corresponds to TRBD1 (5 bases). This CDR3 is built from 14 residues. The germline CDR1 and CDR2 sequences are LGHNA and YNFKEQ. V dropped 4 bases and J dropped 3 bases, with 12 bases sitting between them. The CDR3 region is CASSPREDDYGYTF. CDR3 bases: TGTGCCAGCAGCCCCAGGGAGGACGACTATGGCTACACCTTC.

This chain joins TRBV7-3 and TRBJ2-7; 7 bases agree with TRBD2. This CDR3 comprises 15 residues. Germline loops: CDR1 SGHTA, CDR2 FQGTGA. J gave up 3 bases and V 1 base, and 6 bases lay outside the gene matches. The CDR3 here is CASSLNGGGFYEQYF. Written as DNA, the CDR3 is TGTGCCAGCAGCTTAAACGGCGGGGGATTCTACGAGCAGTACTTC.

The CDR3 is CSVGGTGGPNQPQHF. CDR3 DNA: TGCAGCGTTGGAGGGACAGGGGGCCCCAATCAGCCCCAGCATTTT. The chain is built from TRBV29-1 and TRBJ1-5; 12 bases agree with TRBD1. There are 15 residues in the CDR3. Germline CDR1 SQVTM, CDR2 ANQGSEA. Losses at the gene ends were 4 bases for V and 3 bases for J; bases not matched to a gene: 4.

The chain combines TRBV29-1 with TRBJ2-7, with TRBD1 matching over 7 bases. Germline V lookup: CDR1 SQVTM, CDR2 ANQGSEA. This CDR3 region has 15 residues. V shed 4 bases and J 2 bases; nucleotides not matched to a gene: 11. Here the CDR3 DNA reads TGCAGCGTTGGTGCAAGGGGGACAGCTCCCTACGAGCAGTACTTC. Translated, it gives CSVGARGTAPYEQYF.

The chain couples TRBV28 to TRBJ2-5; 9 bases map to TRBD1. The germline CDR1 and CDR2 sequences are MDHEN and SYDVKM. J lost 4 bases, V lost 5 bases, and 8 bases had no gene match. The CDR3 length is 15 residues. This CDR3 reads CASSRQGVSRETQYF. CDR3 DNA: TGTGCCAGCAGTAGACAGGGGGTCTCAAGAGAGACCCAGTACTTC.

V and J are TRBV6-5 and TRBJ2-1; D may be TRBD2 (6 bases). Trimming pared 1 base from V and 6 bases from J, leaving 10 bases between. CDR3 size: 14 residues. CDR1 is MNHEY, CDR2 SVGAGI, per germline. The CDR3 here is CASSYLGAGNEQFF. CDR3 in DNA: TGTGCCAGCAGTTACTTGGGAGCGGGCAATGAGCAGTTCTTC.

J is TRBJ2-6 and V is TRBV7-2, with D uncertain. V was pared by 4 bases and J by 0 bases, with 7 bases between. Germline values: CDR1 SGHTA, CDR2 FQGNSA. The CDR3 is made up of 15 amino acids. CDR3 amino acids: CASSSDNSGANVLTF. The DNA of the CDR3 is TGTGCCAGCAGCTCCGACAACTCTGGGGCCAACGTCCTGACTTTC.

The chain combines TRBV4-2 with TRBJ1-5; D is unresolved. Trimming stripped 4 bases from V and 7 bases from J, with 11 bases between. Per the germline V gene, CDR1 is LGHNA and CDR2 is YNFKEQ. CDR3 length: 13 amino acids. Written as DNA, the CDR3 is TGTGCCAGCAGCCCGGGTGTTTCCCAGCCCCAGCATTTT. Residues: CASSPGVSQPQHF.

The chain is built from TRBV7-9 and TRBJ2-5, with 10 bases fitting TRBD2. Germline loops: CDR1 SEHNR, CDR2 FQNEAQ (reference sequence). The CDR3 runs to 17 residues. Trimming removed 0 bases from V and 4 bases from J; junction bases left unmatched: 8. This chain's CDR3 is CASSLAVSSGSPETQYF. The CDR3 coding sequence is TGTGCCAGCAGCTTAGCGGTGTCTAGCGGGAGCCCAGAGACCCAGTACTTC. Drawing the rest from reference TRBV7-9 and TRBJ2-5, the complete variable domain is DTGVSQNPRHKITKRGQNVTFRCDPISEHNRLYWYRQTLGQGPEFLTYFQNEAQLEKSRLLSDRFSAERPKGSFSTLEIQRTEQGDSAMYLCASSLAVSSGSPETQYFGPGTRLLVL.

J is TRBJ2-7 and V is TRBV28; the D gene is possibly TRBD2 (6 bases). Germline V gene data show CDR1 as MDHEN and CDR2 as SYDVKM. V lost 5 bases and J 2 bases, leaving 25 bases between the germline ends. The CDR3 contains 18 residues. CDR3 region: CASSPSRLTRRGTYEQYF. CDR3 DNA: TGTGCCAGCAGTCCCTCCCGACTGACTAGGCGGGGAACCTACGAGCAGTACTTC.

The J gene is TRBJ1-5, the V gene TRBV28; D remains ambiguous. There are 14 residues in the CDR3. The germline V gene encodes CDR1 MDHEN and CDR2 SYDVKM. Trimming cost V 6 bases and J 7 bases, with 16 bases left between them. The CDR3 reads CASSNQAGGQPQHF. In DNA form, the CDR3 reads TGTGCCAGCAGCAATCAAGCGGGCGGGCAGCCCCAGCATTTT.

This clone occurred a few times. The gene calls are TRBV2 and TRBJ1-5, with TRBD1 matching 7 bases. Germline values: CDR1 SNHLY, CDR2 FYNNEI. With V trimmed by 7 bases and J by 5 bases, 5 bases remained unmatched. The CDR3 runs 13 residues. CDR3: CASISDRDQPQHF. The CDR3 region has the DNA TGTGCCAGCATTAGTGACAGGGATCAGCCCCAGCATTTT. The full variable domain, its missing parts supplied by reference TRBV2 and TRBJ1-5, is EPEVTQTPSHQVTQMGQEVILRCVPISNHLYFYWYRQILGQKVEFLVSFYNNEISEKSEIFDDQFSVERPDGSNFTLKIRSTKLEDSAMYFCASISDRDQPQHFGDGTRLSIL.

V is TRBV10-3 and J is TRBJ2-7; D is possibly TRBD1 (9 bases). This CDR3 is built from 17 residues. CDR1 is ENHRY, CDR2 SYGVKD, per germline. The V and J ends lost 6 bases and 1 base respectively, with 22 bases between them. The CDR3 region is CAIRGQGMASGSYEQYF. CDR3 nucleotide sequence: TGTGCCATCAGGGGACAGGGTATGGCTAGCGGGTCCTACGAGCAGTACTTC.

This chain joins TRBV6-5 and TRBJ2-1; 12 nucleotides match TRBD2. The CDR3 has 12 residues. V lost 7 bases to trimming and J lost 15 bases; unmatched junction nucleotides: 7. Looked up from germline, CDR1 is MNHEY and CDR2 is SVGAGI. The CDR3 loop is CASKKLAGGLFF. The DNA of the CDR3 is TGTGCCAGCAAAAAACTAGCGGGGGGACTGTTCTTC.

V gene TRBV5-1 combines with J gene TRBJ2-1; D is possibly TRBD2 (6 bases). V was pared by 4 bases and J by 7 bases, with 18 bases between. This CDR3 is built from 15 residues. Germline V gene sequence: CDR1 SGHRS, CDR2 YFSETQ. The CDR3 sequence: CASSPLGTQGNEQFF. In nucleotides, the CDR3 is TGCGCCAGCAGCCCCTTAGGGACTCAAGGGAATGAGCAGTTCTTC.

J is TRBJ1-5 and V is TRBV27; possibly TRBD1 for D (5 bases). Trimming removed 5 bases from V and 5 bases from J, with 10 bases in between. Germline V gives CDR1 MNHEY, CDR2 SMNVEV (reference sequence). The CDR3 length is 13 residues. In nucleotides, the CDR3 is TGTGCCAGCAGTGACCAGGGATATCAGCCCCAGCATTTT. Translation: CASSDQGYQPQHF.

The genes are TRBV5-6 and TRBJ2-5, with D perhaps TRBD2 (7 bases). Per the germline V gene, CDR1 is SGHDT and CDR2 is YYEEEE. CDR3 length: 16 amino acids. Trimming pared 4 bases from V and 4 bases from J, leaving 20 bases between. The CDR3 region has the DNA TGTGCCAGCAGCCTAACGACCCAGGGGAGGGCAGAGACCCAGTACTTC. Its translation is CASSLTTQGRAETQYF.

The chain has TRBV30 and TRBJ2-3; D gene unclear. Looked up from germline, CDR1 is GTSNPN and CDR2 is SVGIG (reference sequence). The CDR3 is 13 amino acids. Trimming left V 0 bases short and J 3 bases short, with 7 bases between. The CDR3 reads CAWSVLSTDTQYF. The CDR3 coding sequence is TGTGCCTGGAGTGTATTATCGACAGATACGCAGTATTTT.

The chain links TRBV5-4 to TRBJ2-7; 8 bases match TRBD1. The V gene end was trimmed by 4 bases and the J gene end by 4 bases; junction bases not matched to a gene: 10. The CDR3 has 15 residues. Germline CDR1 and CDR2: SGHNT and YYREEE (reference sequence). The CDR3 loop is CASSGGQGHGYEQYF. The DNA of the CDR3 is TGTGCCAGCAGCGGAGGACAGGGCCATGGATACGAGCAGTACTTC. The variable domain in full, with the rest retrieved from reference TRBV5-4 and TRBJ2-7, is ETGVTQSPTHLIKTRGQQVTLRCSSQSGHNTVSWYQQALGQGPQFIFQYYREEENGRGNFPPRFSGLQFPNYSSELNVNALELDDSALYLCASSGGQGHGYEQYFGPGTRLTVT.

In DNA, the CDR3 is TGCGCCAGCAGCCAGGGGACTAGCGTCAATGAGCAGTTCTTC. It specifies CASSQGTSVNEQFF. This sequence joins TRBV4-3 and TRBJ2-1; 10 bases match TRBD2. V trimming: 3 bases; J trimming: 6 bases; junction bases outside the gene matches: 2. The CDR3 runs to 14 residues. In germline, CDR1 is LGHNA, CDR2 YSLEER.